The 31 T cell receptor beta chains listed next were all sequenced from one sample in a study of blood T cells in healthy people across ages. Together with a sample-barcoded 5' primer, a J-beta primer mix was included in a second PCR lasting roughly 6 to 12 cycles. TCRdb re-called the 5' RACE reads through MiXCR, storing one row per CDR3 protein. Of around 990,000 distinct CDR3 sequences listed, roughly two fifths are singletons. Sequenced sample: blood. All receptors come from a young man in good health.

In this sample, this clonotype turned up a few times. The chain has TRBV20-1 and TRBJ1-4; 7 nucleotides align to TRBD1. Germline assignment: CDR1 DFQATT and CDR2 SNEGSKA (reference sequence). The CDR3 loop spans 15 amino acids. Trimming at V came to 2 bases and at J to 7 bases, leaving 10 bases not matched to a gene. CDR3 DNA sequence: TGCAGTGCTAGATTACAAGACAGGGCCGGTGAAAAACTGTTTTTT. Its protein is CSARLQDRAGEKLFF.

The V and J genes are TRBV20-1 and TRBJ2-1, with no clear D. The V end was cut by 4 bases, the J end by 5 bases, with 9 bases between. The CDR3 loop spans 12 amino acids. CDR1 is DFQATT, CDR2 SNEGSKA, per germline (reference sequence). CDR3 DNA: TGCAGTGCTACACCAGGAAACAATGAGCAGTTCTTC. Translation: CSATPGNNEQFF.

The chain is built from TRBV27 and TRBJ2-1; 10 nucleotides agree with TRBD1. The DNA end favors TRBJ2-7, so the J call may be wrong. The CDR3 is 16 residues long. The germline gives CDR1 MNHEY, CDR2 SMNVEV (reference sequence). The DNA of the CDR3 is TGTGCCAGCAGTTTATACCGGGACAGGGGCTACAATGAGCAGTACTTC. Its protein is CASSLYRDRGYNEQYF.

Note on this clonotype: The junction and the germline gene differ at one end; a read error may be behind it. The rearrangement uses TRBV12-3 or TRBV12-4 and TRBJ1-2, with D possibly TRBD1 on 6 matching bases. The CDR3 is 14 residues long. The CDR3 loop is CANSLVTGTHGYTF. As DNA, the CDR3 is TGTGCCAACAGTTTAGTAACAGGGACACATGGCTACACCTTC.

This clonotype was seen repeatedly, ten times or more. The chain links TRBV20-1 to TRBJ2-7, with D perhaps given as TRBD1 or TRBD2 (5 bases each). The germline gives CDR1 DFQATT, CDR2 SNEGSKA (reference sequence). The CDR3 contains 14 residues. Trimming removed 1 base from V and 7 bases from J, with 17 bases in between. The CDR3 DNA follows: TGCAGTGCTAGAGGGCAGGGAGTGCACAATGAGCAGTACTTC. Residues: CSARGQGVHNEQYF.

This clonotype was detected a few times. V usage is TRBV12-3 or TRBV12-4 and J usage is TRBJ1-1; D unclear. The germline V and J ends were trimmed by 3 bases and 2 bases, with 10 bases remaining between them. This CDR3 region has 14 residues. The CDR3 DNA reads TGTGCCAGCAGTTTGCCGGGGAGCAACACTGAAGCTTTCTTT. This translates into CASSLPGSNTEAFF.

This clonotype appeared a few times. The CDR3 coding sequence is TGTGCCAGCATCAACCAGAGGGACGGGACACTGAACACTGAAGCTTTCTTT. Protein product: CASINQRDGTLNTEAFF. The V and J genes are TRBV5-6 and TRBJ1-1; D perhaps matches TRBD1 (6 bases). The CDR3 totals 17 residues. Trimming shortened V by 6 bases and J by 0 bases, and 21 bases separated the two germline ends. Germline CDR1 reads SGHDT; CDR2 reads YYEEEE.

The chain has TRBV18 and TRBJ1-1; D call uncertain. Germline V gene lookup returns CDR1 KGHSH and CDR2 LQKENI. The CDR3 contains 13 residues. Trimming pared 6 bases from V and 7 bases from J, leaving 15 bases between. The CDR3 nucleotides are TGTGCCAGCTCGCCTAGGGAAGGCAATGAAGCTTTCTTT. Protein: CASSPREGNEAFF. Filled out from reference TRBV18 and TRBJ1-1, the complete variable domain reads NAGVMQNPRHLVRRRGQEARLRCSPMKGHSHVYWYRQLPEEGLKFMVYLQKENIIDESGMPKERFSAEFPKEGPSILRIQQVVRGDSAAYFCASSPREGNEAFFGQGTRLTVV.

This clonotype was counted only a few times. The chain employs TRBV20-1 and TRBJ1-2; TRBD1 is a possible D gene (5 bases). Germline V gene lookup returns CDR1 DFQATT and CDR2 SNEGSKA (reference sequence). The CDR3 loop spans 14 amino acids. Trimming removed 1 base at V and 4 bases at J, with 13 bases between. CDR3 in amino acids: CSARGSGGGYGYTF. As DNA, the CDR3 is TGCAGTGCTAGAGGCTCGGGTGGGGGCTATGGCTACACCTTC.

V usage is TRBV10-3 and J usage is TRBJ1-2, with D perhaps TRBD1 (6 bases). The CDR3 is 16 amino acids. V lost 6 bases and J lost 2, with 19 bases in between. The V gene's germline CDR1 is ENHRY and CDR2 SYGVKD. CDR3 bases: TGTGCCATCAGCCAGACTCCGGGACAATCGAACTATGGCTACACCTTC. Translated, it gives CAISQTPGQSNYGYTF.

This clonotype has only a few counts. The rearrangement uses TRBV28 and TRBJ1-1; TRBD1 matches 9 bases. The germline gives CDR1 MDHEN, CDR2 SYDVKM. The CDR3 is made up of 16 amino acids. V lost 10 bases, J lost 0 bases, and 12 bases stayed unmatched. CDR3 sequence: CATNTRDRVLNTEAFF. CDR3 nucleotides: TGTGCCACCAACACCCGGGACAGGGTTCTGAACACTGAAGCTTTCTTT.

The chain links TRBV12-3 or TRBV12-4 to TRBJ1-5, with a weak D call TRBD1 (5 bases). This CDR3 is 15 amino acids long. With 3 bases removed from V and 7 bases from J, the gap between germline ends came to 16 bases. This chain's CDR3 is CASSFLEGRSQPQHF. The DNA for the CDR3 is TGTGCCAGCAGTTTTTTGGAGGGGCGCAGCCAGCCCCAGCATTTT.

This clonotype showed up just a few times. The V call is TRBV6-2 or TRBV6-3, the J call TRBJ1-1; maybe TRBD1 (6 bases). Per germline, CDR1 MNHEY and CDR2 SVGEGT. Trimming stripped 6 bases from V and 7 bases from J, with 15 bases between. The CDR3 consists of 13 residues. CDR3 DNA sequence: TGTGCCAGCAGACCGATTGGACAGAGTGAAGCTTTCTTT. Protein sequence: CASRPIGQSEAFF.

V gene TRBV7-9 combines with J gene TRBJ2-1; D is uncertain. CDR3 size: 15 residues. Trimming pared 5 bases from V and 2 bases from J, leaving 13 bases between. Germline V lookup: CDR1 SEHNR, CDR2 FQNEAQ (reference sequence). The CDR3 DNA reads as TGTGCCAGCAGCCCGGCCACGGGTCCCTACAATGAGCAGTTCTTC. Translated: CASSPATGPYNEQFF.

CDR3 sequence: CASSPTLAHTDTQYF. The DNA of the CDR3 is TGCGCCAGCAGCCCGACGCTTGCCCACACAGATACGCAGTATTTT. The V gene is TRBV5-1, the J gene TRBJ2-3; D is ambiguous. V lost 4 bases and J 2 bases, leaving 14 bases between the germline ends. CDR3 length: 15 residues. Germline values: CDR1 SGHRS, CDR2 YFSETQ.

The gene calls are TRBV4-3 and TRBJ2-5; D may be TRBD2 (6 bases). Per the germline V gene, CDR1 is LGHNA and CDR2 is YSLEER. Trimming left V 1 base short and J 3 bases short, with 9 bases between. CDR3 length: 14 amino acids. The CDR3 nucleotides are TGCGCCAGCAGCCAAGTTACGGGGGAAGAGACCCAGTACTTC. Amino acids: CASSQVTGEETQYF.

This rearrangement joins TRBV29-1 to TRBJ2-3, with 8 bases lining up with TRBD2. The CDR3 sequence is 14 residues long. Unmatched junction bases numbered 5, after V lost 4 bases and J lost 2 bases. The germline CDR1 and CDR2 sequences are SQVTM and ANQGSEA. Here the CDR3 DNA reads TGCAGCGTTGGGGTAGCGGGAAACACAGATACGCAGTATTTT. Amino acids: CSVGVAGNTDTQYF.

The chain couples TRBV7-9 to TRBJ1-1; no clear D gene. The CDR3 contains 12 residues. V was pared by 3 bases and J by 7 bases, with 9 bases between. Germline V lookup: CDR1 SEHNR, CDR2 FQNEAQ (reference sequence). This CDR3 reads CASSFLKGEAFF. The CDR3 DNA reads TGTGCCAGCAGCTTTTTAAAAGGTGAAGCTTTCTTT. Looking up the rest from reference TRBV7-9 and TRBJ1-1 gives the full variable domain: DTGVSQNPRHKITKRGQNVTFRCDPISEHNRLYWYRQTLGQGPEFLTYFQNEAQLEKSRLLSDRFSAERPKGSFSTLEIQRTEQGDSAMYLCASSFLKGEAFFGQGTRLTVV.

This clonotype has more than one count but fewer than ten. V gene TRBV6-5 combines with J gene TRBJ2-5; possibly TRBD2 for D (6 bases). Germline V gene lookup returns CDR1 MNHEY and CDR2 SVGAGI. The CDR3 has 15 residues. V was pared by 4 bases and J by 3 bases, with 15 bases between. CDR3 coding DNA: TGTGCCAGCAGTTGGGGTCGGGGGAACGAAGAGACCCAGTACTTC. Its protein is CASSWGRGNEETQYF.

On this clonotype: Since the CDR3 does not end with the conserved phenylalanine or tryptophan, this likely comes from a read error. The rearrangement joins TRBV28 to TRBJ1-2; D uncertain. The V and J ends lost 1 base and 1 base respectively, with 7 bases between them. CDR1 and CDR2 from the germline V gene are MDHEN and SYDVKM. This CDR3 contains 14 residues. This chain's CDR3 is CASSLYGINYGYTI. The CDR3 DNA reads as TGTGCCAGCAGTTTATACGGGATTAACTATGGCTACACCATC.

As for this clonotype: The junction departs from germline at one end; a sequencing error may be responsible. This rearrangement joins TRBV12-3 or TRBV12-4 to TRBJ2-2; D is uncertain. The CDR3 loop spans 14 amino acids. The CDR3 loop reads CAGSFDTNTGELFF. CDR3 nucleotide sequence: TGTGCCGGCAGTTTTGATACGAACACCGGGGAGCTGTTTTTT.

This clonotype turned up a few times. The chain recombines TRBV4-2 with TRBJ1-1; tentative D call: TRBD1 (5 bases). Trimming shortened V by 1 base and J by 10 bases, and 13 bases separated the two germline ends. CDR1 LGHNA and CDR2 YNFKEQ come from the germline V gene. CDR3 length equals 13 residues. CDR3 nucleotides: TGTGCCAGCAGCCAAGTAACTGGGGGTAGAGCTTTCTTT. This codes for CASSQVTGGRAFF.

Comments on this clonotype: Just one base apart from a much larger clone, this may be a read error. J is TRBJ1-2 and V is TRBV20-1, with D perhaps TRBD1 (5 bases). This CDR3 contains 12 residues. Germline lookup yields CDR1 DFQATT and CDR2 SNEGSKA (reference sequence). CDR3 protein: CSTSTGSYGYTF. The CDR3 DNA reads TGCAGTACTAGTACAGGCTCCTATGGCTACACCTTC.

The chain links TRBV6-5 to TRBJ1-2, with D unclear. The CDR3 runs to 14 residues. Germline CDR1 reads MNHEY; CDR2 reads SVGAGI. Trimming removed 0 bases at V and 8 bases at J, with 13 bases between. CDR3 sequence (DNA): TGTGCCAGCAGTTACTCGAGTAACGGGGTAGGCTACACCTTC. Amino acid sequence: CASSYSSNGVGYTF.

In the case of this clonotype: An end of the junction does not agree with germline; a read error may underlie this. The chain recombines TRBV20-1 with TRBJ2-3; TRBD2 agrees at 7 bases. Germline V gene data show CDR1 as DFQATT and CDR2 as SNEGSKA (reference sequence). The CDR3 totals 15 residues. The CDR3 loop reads CGARDTRGKADTQYF. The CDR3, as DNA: TGCGGTGCTAGAGATACGCGGGGGAAGGCGGATACGCAGTATTTT.

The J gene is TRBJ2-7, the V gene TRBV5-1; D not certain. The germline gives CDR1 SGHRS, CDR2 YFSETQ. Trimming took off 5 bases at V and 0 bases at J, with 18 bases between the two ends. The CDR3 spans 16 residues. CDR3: CASSPTGGRSSYEQYF. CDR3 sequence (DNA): TGCGCCAGCAGTCCCACCGGCGGCAGGAGCTCCTACGAGCAGTACTTC.

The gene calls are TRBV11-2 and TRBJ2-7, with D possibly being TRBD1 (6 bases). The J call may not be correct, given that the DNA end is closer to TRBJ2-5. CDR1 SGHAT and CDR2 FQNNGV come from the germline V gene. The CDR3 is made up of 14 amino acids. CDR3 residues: CASSRLQGQETQYF. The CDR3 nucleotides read TGTGCCAGCAGTCGCCTACAGGGACAAGAGACCCAGTACTTC.

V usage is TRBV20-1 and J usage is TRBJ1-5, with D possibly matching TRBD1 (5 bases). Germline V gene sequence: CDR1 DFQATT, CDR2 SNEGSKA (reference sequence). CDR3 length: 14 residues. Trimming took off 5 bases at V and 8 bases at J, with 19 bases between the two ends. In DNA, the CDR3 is TGCAGTGCTTGGCGGGGGGGAGCCGTAGAGCCCCAGCATTTT. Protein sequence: CSAWRGGAVEPQHF.

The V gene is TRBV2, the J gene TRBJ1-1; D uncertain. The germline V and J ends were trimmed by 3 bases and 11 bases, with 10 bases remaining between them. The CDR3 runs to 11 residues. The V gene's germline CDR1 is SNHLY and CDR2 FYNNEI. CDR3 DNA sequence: TGTGCCAGCAGTGAGGCCCGCCCGGCTTTCTTT. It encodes CASSEARPAFF. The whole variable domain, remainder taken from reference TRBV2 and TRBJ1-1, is EPEVTQTPSHQVTQMGQEVILRCVPISNHLYFYWYRQILGQKVEFLVSFYNNEISEKSEIFDDQFSVERPDGSNFTLKIRSTKLEDSAMYFCASSEARPAFFGQGTRLTVV.

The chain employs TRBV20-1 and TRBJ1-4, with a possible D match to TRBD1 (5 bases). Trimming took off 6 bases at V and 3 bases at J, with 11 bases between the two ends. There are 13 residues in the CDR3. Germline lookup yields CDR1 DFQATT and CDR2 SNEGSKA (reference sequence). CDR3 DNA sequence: TGCAGTGCCACAGGAGGCGCTAATGAAAAACTGTTTTTT. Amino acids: CSATGGANEKLFF.

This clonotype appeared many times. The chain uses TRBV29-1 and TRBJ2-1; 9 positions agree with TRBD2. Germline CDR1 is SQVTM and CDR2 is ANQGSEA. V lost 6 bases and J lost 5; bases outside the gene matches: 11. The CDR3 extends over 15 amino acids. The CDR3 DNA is TGCAGCGTCCATCCACTAGCGGGTACTCACAATGAGCAGTTCTTC. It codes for CSVHPLAGTHNEQFF.